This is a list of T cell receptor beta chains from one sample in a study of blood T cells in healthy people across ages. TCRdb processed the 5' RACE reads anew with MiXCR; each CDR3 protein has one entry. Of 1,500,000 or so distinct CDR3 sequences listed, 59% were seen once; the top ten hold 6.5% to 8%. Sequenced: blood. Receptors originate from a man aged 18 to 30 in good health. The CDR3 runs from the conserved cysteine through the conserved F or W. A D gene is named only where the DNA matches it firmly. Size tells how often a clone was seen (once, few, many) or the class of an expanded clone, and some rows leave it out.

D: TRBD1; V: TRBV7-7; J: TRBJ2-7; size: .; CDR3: CASSSSTGTGSYEQYF; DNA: TGTGCCAGCAGCTCATCCACCGGGACAGGGTCCTACGAGCAGTACTTC
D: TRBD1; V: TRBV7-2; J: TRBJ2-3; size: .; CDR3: CASSPGTVASTDTQYF; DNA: TGTGCCAGCAGCCCGGGGACAGTTGCTAGCACAGATACGCAGTATTTT
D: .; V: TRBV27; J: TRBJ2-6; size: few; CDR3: CASRSEGSGANVLTF; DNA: TGTGCCAGCCGTTCCGAGGGCTCTGGGGCCAACGTCCTGACTTTC
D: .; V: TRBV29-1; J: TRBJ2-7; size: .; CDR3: CSVGGTGPYEQYF; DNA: TGCAGCGTCGGGGGGACAGGCCCCTACGAGCAGTACTTC
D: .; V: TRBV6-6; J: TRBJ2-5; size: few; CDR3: CASREQQGSETQYF; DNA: TGTGCCAGCAGGGAGCAGCAGGGGTCGGAGACCCAGTACTTC
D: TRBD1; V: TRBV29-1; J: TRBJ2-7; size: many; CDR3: CSVESDGTGSYEQYF; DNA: TGCAGCGTTGAGTCCGATGGGACAGGGTCCTACGAGCAGTACTTC
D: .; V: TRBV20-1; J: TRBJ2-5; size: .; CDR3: CSASPFGVASGETQYF; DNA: TGCAGTGCTAGCCCTTTTGGGGTAGCTTCAGGAGAGACCCAGTACTTC
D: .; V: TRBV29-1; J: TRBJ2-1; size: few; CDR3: CSVGGPNTHEQFF; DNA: TGCAGCGTGGGGGGGCCCAACACCCATGAGCAGTTCTTC
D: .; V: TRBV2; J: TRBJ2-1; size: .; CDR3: CASRVTASSYNEQFF; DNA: TGTGCCAGCAGGGTGACAGCCAGCTCCTACAATGAGCAGTTCTTC
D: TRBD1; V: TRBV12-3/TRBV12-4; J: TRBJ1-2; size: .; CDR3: CASSFGQGVRYGYTF; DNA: TGTGCCAGCAGTTTTGGACAGGGGGTTCGATATGGCTACACCTTC
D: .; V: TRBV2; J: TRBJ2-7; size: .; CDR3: CASSDSVPNYEQYF; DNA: TGTGCCAGCAGTGATTCAGTCCCCAACTACGAGCAGTACTTC
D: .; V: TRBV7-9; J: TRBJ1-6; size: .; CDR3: CASSLDGDLDSPLHF; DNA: TGTGCCAGCAGCTTAGACGGGGACTTGGATTCACCCCTCCACTTT
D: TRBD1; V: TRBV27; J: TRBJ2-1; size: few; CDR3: CASSVTQGNEQFF; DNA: TGTGCCAGCAGTGTAACACAGGGGAATGAGCAGTTCTTC
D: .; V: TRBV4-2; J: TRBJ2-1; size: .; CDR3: CASSQERYTYNEQFF; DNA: TGTGCCAGCAGCCAAGAAAGGTACACCTACAATGAGCAGTTCTTC
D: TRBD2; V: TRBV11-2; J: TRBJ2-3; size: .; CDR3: CASGLAGTDTRYF; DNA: TGTGCCAGCGGACTAGCTGGCACAGATACGCGGTATTTT
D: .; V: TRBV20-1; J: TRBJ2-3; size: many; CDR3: CSARDQLGGDTQYF; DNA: TGCAGTGCTAGAGATCAACTAGGGGGAGATACGCAGTATTTT
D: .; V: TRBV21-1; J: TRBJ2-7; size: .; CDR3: CASSKTMRGRSYEQYF; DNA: TGTGCCAGCAGCAAAACTATGAGGGGACGATCCTACGAGCAGTACTTC
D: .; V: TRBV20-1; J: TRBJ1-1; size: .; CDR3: CSAPDRREEAFF; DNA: TGCAGTGCTCCAGACAGGCGAGAGGAAGCTTTCTTT
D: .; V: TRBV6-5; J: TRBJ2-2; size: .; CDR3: CASSYTLTGNGELFF; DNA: TGTGCCAGCAGTTACACGCTAACGGGTAACGGGGAGCTGTTTTTT
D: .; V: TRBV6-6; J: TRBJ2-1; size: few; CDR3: CASLSREGVYNEQFF; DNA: TGTGCCAGCCTGTCTAGGGAGGGGGTATATAATGAGCAGTTCTTC
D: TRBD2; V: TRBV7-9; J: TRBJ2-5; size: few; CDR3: CASSPSGVYQETQYF; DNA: TGTGCCAGCAGCCCTAGCGGGGTATACCAAGAGACCCAGTACTTC
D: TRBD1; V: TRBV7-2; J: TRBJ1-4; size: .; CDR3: CASSLASGQGNEKLFF; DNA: TGTGCCAGCAGCTTAGCGAGCGGACAGGGGAATGAAAAACTGTTTTTT
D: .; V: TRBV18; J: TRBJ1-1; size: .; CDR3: CASSPDGGGTEAFF; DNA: TGTGCCAGCTCACCCGACGGAGGGGGCACTGAAGCTTTCTTT
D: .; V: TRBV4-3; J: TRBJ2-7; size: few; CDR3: CASSQYGSYEQYF; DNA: TGCGCCAGCAGCCAATACGGTTCCTACGAGCAGTACTTC
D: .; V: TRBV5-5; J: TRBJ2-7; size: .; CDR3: CASSFFTYEQYF; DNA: TGTGCCAGCAGCTTTTTCACCTACGAGCAGTACTTC
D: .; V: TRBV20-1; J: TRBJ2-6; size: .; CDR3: CSAPRFGSSGANVLTF; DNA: TGCAGTGCCCCAAGGTTCGGCAGCTCTGGGGCCAACGTCCTGACTTTC
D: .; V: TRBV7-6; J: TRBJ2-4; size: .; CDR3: CASSFPSRGNLAKNIQYF; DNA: TGTGCCAGCAGCTTCCCGTCCCGCGGGAACCTAGCCAAAAACATTCAGTACTTC
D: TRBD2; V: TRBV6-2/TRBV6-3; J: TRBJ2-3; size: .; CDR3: CASSYNGLAGDTDTQYF; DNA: TGTGCCAGCAGTTACAACGGACTAGCGGGGGACACAGATACGCAGTATTTT
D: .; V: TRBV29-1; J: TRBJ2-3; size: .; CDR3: CSVVVRGGTDTQYF; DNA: TGCAGCGTTGTTGTCAGGGGGGGGACAGATACGCAGTATTTT
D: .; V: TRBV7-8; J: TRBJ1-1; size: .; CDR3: CASSLAYKRDTEAFF; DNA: TGTGCCAGCAGCTTAGCGTATAAACGGGACACTGAAGCTTTCTTT
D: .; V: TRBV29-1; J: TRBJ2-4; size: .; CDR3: CSVENRVRTKNIQYF; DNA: TGCAGCGTTGAGAACAGGGTTCGGACCAAAAACATTCAGTACTTC
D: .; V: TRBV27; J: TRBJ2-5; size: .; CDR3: CASRPIGLQETQYF; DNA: TGTGCCAGCAGGCCCATAGGACTTCAAGAGACCCAGTACTTC
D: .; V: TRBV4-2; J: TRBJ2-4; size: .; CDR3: CASSQGGGPSPDIRYF; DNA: TGTGCCAGCAGCCAAGGGGGGGGGCCTAGCCCCGACATTAGGTACTTC
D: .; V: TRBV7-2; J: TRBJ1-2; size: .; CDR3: CASSLLIGGYGYTF; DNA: TGTGCCAGCAGCTTATTAATCGGGGGATATGGCTACACCTTC
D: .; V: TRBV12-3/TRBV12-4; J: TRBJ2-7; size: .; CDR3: CASSPGSVEQYF; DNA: TGTGCCAGCAGCCCAGGGAGCGTCGAGCAGTACTTC
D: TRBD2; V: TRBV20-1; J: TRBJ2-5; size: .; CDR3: CSARVPGLEETQYF; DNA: TGCAGTGCTAGAGTACCGGGACTAGAGGAGACCCAGTACTTC
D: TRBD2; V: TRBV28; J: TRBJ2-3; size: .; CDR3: CASSILSGMDSDTQYF; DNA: TGTGCCAGCAGTATTCTTAGCGGGATGGATTCAGATACGCAGTATTTT
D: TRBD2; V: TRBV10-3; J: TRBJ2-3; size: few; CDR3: CAIRKREESDTQYF; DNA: TGTGCCATCAGGAAGCGGGAGGAGTCAGATACGCAGTATTTT
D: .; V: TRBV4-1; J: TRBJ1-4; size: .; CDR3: CASSQVLERGSTNEKLFF; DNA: TGCGCCAGCAGCCAAGTTTTAGAAAGAGGGTCAACTAATGAAAAACTGTTTTTT